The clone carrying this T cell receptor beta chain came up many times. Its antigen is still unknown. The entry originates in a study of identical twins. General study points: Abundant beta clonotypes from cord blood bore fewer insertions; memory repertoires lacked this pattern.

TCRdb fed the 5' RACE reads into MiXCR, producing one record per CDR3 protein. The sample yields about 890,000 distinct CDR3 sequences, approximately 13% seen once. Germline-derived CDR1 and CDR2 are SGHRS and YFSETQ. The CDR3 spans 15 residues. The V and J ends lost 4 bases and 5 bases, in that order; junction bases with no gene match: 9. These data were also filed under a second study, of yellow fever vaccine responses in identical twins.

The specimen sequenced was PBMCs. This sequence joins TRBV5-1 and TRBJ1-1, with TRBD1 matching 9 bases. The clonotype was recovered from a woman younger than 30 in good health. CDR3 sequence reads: CASSAGQGLSTEAFF. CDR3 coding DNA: TGCGCCAGCAGCGCTGGACAGGGGCTGAGTACTGAAGCTTTCTTT.